These 21 T cell receptor beta chains share one sample of origin, sequenced in a study of blood T cell repertoires in COVID-19 (dated by TCRdb to the early 2020s). Library generation was performed with the immunoSEQ multiplex PCR assay. TCRdb provides this immuneACCESS table in a form limited to in-frame rearrangements. Some clones are lacking; in checked studies, under half of them reflect an unresolved V gene, and why the rest are absent is not known. Recorded for this sample are about 110,000 clones; 70% to 90% of them occurred a single time. The ten largest clones add up to roughly 1.4% of the sample. Sequenced material: peripheral blood. The receptors were sampled from a man aged 35 to 55 with acute or convalescent COVID-19.

The chain combines TRBV7-2 with TRBJ2-3; 11 nucleotides agree with TRBD2. Per germline, CDR1 SGHTA and CDR2 FQGNSA. The CDR3 is 18 residues long. With 1 base clipped from V and 5 bases from J, the junction kept 11 bases outside the gene matches. The DNA of the CDR3 is TGTGCCAGCAGCTTAGGAATAGGGAGACTAGCGGGATTAGATACGCAGTATTTT. The encoded protein is CASSLGIGRLAGLDTQYF.

This clone was seen more than once but under ten times. V and J are TRBV3-1 (or the pseudogene TRBV3-2) and TRBJ2-7, with D possibly being TRBD2 (5 bases). Germline-derived CDR1 and CDR2 are LGHDT and YNNKEL (reference sequence). The CDR3 sequence is 14 residues long. V lost 0 bases and J lost 2, with 8 bases in between. The chain's CDR3 is CASSQDRRTYEQYF. The CDR3 DNA reads as TGTGCCAGCAGCCAAGATAGGAGGACCTACGAGCAGTACTTC.

This chain joins TRBV6-5 and TRBJ2-7; TRBD1 might be the D (5 bases). Germline V CDR1 and CDR2: MNHEY, SVGAGI. This CDR3 is built from 13 residues. Trimming cost V 7 bases and J 1 base, with 11 bases left between them. The DNA of the CDR3 is TGTGCCAGCAATCCGACAGCTTCCTACGAGCAGTACTTC. It translates to CASNPTASYEQYF.

V usage is TRBV5-1 and J usage is TRBJ2-5, with TRBD1 identical over 8 bases. Germline V gene sequence: CDR1 SGHRS, CDR2 YFSETQ. This CDR3 contains 15 residues. The V and J ends lost 3 bases and 2 bases, in that order; junction bases with no gene match: 6. In nucleotides, the CDR3 is TGCGCCAGCAGCTCCGGGGACAGGCCACAAGAGACCCAGTACTTC. Protein: CASSSGDRPQETQYF.

CDR3 in amino acids: CASSRGGARRKHEQFF. As DNA, the CDR3 is TGTGCCAGTAGTCGGGGGGGGGCCCGGAGGAAACATGAGCAGTTCTTC. The chain recombines TRBV19 with TRBJ2-1; 8 bases agree with TRBD2. The CDR3 runs to 16 residues. CDR1 and CDR2 from the germline V gene are LNHDA and SQIVND (reference sequence). Trimming took 5 bases from V and 8 from J; bases not matched to a gene: 14.

V gene TRBV19 combines with J gene TRBJ1-1; TRBD1 matches 7 bases. Looked up from germline, CDR1 is LNHDA and CDR2 is SQIVND (reference sequence). The CDR3 runs 13 residues. Trimming cost V 4 bases and J 3 bases; bases outside gene matches: 2. The CDR3 loop reads CASSTDRDTEAFF. The CDR3 region has the DNA TGTGCCAGTAGTACTGACAGGGACACTGAAGCTTTCTTT. Based on the CDR3 plus reference TRBV19 and TRBJ1-1, the full variable domain is DGGITQSPKYLFRKEGQNVTLSCEQNLNHDAMYWYRQDPGQGLRLIYYSQIVNDFQKGDIAEGYSVSREKKESFPLTVTSAQKNPTAFYLCASSTDRDTEAFFGQGTRLTVV.

V gene TRBV5-4 combines with J gene TRBJ2-3; D call uncertain. CDR3 length equals 14 residues. V gave up 4 bases and J gave up 6 bases, with 15 bases separating them. Per germline, CDR1 SGHNT and CDR2 YYREEE (reference sequence). CDR3 DNA: TGTGCCAGCAGCATGGAGCCCTTGAGGGATACGCAGTATTTT. Translation gives CASSMEPLRDTQYF.

The chain recombines TRBV28 with TRBJ1-6, with D possibly TRBD1 on 6 matching bases. The CDR3 loop spans 16 amino acids. Germline V gene data show CDR1 as MDHEN and CDR2 as SYDVKM. V was shortened by 6 bases and J by 3 bases, with 15 bases between the two germline ends. Here the CDR3 reads CASRPQGPNYNSPLHF. CDR3 DNA sequence: TGTGCCAGCAGGCCGCAGGGGCCAAACTATAATTCACCCCTCCACTTT. Based on the CDR3 plus reference TRBV28 and TRBJ1-6, the full variable domain is DVKVTQSSRYLVKRTGEKVFLECVQDMDHENMFWYRQDPGLGLRLIYFSYDVKMKEKGDIPEGYSVSREKKERFSLILESASTNQTSMYLCASRPQGPNYNSPLHFGNGTRLTVT.

The chain employs TRBV7-2 and TRBJ2-1; TRBD2 matches at 13 bases. Germline lookup yields CDR1 SGHTA and CDR2 FQGNSA. V gave up 5 bases and J gave up 12 bases; unmatched junction bases: 10. This CDR3 has 15 residues. As DNA, the CDR3 is TGTGCCAGCAGCCCAGAACTAGCGGGAGGGCCAGGGCAGTTCTTC. Encoded protein: CASSPELAGGPGQFF.

The chain has TRBV7-9 and TRBJ1-4; 9 nucleotides agree with TRBD1. V lost 3 bases to trimming and J lost 8 bases; unmatched junction nucleotides: 4. This CDR3 has 14 residues. CDR1 SEHNR and CDR2 FQNEAQ come from the germline V gene (reference sequence). Written as DNA, the CDR3 is TGTGCCAGCAGCTTGGGACAGGGAGGAGAAAAACTGTTTTTT. It specifies CASSLGQGGEKLFF.

V usage is TRBV7-3 and J usage is TRBJ1-1; tentative D call: TRBD1 (5 bases). Between the trimmed V and J ends, which lost 5 bases and 8 bases, there was a span of 9 bases. The germline V gene has CDR1 SGHTA and CDR2 FQGTGA. The CDR3 length is 11 residues. The CDR3 is CASSLGREAFF. The CDR3 DNA reads TGTGCCAGCAGCCTGGGGCGGGAAGCTTTCTTT.

The J gene is TRBJ2-5, the V gene TRBV6-5; D gene uncertain. CDR1 is MNHEY and CDR2 is SVGAGI in the germline V gene. Trimming stripped 5 bases from V and 5 bases from J, with 15 bases between. This CDR3 region has 14 residues. The CDR3 reads CASSPDSIRETQYF. CDR3 DNA sequence: TGTGCCAGCAGTCCAGACTCAATTAGGGAGACCCAGTACTTC.

This chain links TRBV27 with TRBJ2-1, with 8 bases identical to TRBD2. CDR3 size: 14 residues. V was pared by 5 bases and J by 7 bases, with 7 bases of the junction left unmatched. Germline loops: CDR1 MNHEY, CDR2 SMNVEV (reference sequence). The CDR3 loop is CASSQGLVGNEQFF. The CDR3 DNA is TGTGCCAGCAGTCAGGGACTAGTAGGAAATGAGCAGTTCTTC.

The J gene is TRBJ2-5, the V gene TRBV30; 8 nucleotides agree with TRBD2. Germline values: CDR1 GTSNPN, CDR2 SVGIG (reference sequence). This CDR3 is built from 15 residues. The ends lost 0 bases at V and 6 bases at J; junction bases unmatched: 9. CDR3 in DNA: TGTGCCTGGAGTGTAGGGACTAGTGATCATCAGACCCAGTACTTC. As protein: CAWSVGTSDHQTQYF. Using reference TRBV30 and TRBJ2-5 for the parts outside the CDR3, the full variable domain is SQTIHQWPATLVQPVGSPLSLECTVEGTSNPNLYWYRQAAGRGLQLLFYSVGIGQISSEVPQNLSASRPQDRQFILSSKKLLLSDSGFYLCAWSVGTSDHQTQYFGPGTRLLVL.

The gene calls are TRBV5-5 and TRBJ2-1, with a weak D call TRBD1 (6 bases). The CDR3 contains 15 residues. Trimming removed 0 bases from V and 7 bases from J, with 14 bases in between. Germline V gives CDR1 SGHKS, CDR2 YYEKEE (reference sequence). The CDR3 sequence is CASSLAAVRGNEQFF. The CDR3 DNA sequence: TGTGCCAGCAGCTTGGCAGCCGTCAGGGGAAATGAGCAGTTCTTC.

V is TRBV9 and J is TRBJ1-2; D not resolved. Germline CDR1 and CDR2: SGDLS and YYNGEE. This CDR3 is built from 12 residues. V was shortened by 0 bases and J by 5 bases, with 5 bases between the two germline ends. In nucleotides, the CDR3 is TGTGCCAGCAGCGTAGACGGGTATGGCTACACCTTC. Its protein product is CASSVDGYGYTF.

This rearrangement joins TRBV11-2 to TRBJ2-5; no clear D gene. The V end was cut by 6 bases, the J end by 0 bases, with 14 bases between. The V gene's germline CDR1 is SGHAT and CDR2 FQNNGV. The CDR3 runs to 15 residues. CDR3 bases: TGTGCCAGCAGTCTTAGTTCCGCGTACCAAGAGACCCAGTACTTC. The encoded protein is CASSLSSAYQETQYF. Together with reference TRBV11-2 and TRBJ2-5, the CDR3 gives the full variable domain: EAGVAQSPRYKIIEKRQSVAFWCNPISGHATLYWYQQILGQGPKLLIQFQNNGVVDDSQLPKDRFSAERLKGVDSTLKIQPAKLEDSAVYLCASSLSSAYQETQYFGPGTRLLVL.

A few counts support this clone. This rearrangement joins TRBV5-8 to TRBJ1-5; 8 positions agree with TRBD1. The CDR3 extends over 16 amino acids. The trim removed 4 bases at V and 2 bases at J, leaving 8 bases unmatched. CDR1 SGHTS and CDR2 YDEGEE come from the germline V gene. The CDR3 DNA follows: TGTGCCAGCAGCCTTCAGACAGGGGAAGGCAATCAGCCCCAGCATTTT. Amino acid sequence: CASSLQTGEGNQPQHF.

The chain couples TRBV19 to TRBJ1-1; D might be TRBD1 (6 bases). V was cut by 7 bases and J by 4 bases, with 16 bases left in between. This CDR3 region has 14 residues. Germline V gene lookup returns CDR1 LNHDA and CDR2 SQIVND (reference sequence). The CDR3 DNA follows: TGTGCCAGTAAGGGCCAGGGGCTTTTCACTGAAGCTTTCTTT. It is translated as CASKGQGLFTEAFF.

The chain is built from TRBV6-5 and TRBJ2-1; 10 nucleotides agree with TRBD1. CDR3 length equals 14 residues. Germline V gene data show CDR1 as MNHEY and CDR2 as SVGAGI. Losses at the gene ends were 2 bases for V and 10 bases for J; bases not matched to a gene: 5. The CDR3 reads CASSYTGQGSEQFF. As DNA, the CDR3 is TGTGCCAGCAGTTACACGGGACAGGGGAGCGAGCAGTTCTTC.

The chain links TRBV30 to TRBJ1-1, with D uncertain. Trimming shortened V by 3 bases and J by 0 bases, and 8 bases separated the two germline ends. Germline-derived CDR1 and CDR2 are GTSNPN and SVGIG (reference sequence). The CDR3 totals 13 residues. The CDR3 here is CAWRIQMNTEAFF. The CDR3 DNA reads as TGTGCCTGGAGGATACAAATGAACACTGAAGCTTTCTTT.